This T cell receptor beta chain stems from a study of T cell clones after liver transplantation. Overall study results and limits: Graft donor-reactive T cells possibly entered the graft instead of undergoing deletion. The donor-reactive repertoire was only partly measurable in a couple of subjects, lacking donor cells. A significant post-transplant drop in circulating graft-donor-reactive CD4 TCRbeta sequences occurred in most of the 8 subjects.

On this clone itself: Its antigen is not known.

Sequencing used immunoSEQ multiplex PCR; TCRdb keeps in-frame clones, though not all of them. The repertoire consists of more than 95,000 clones, with approximately 78% occurring once and the leading ten covering just under 1%. The specimen comprised CD4+ T cells from blood, sampled before liver transplant. This sequence originates from a human donor who received a liver transplant.

The CDR3 DNA reads TGCGCCAGCAGCTTGGACGGCGACCGCGACTATGGCTACACCTTC. It specifies CASSLDGDRDYGYTF. The chain has TRBV5-1 and TRBJ1-2; D gene uncertain. The germline gives CDR1 SGHRS, CDR2 YFSETQ. Trimming pared 0 bases from V and 3 bases from J, leaving 12 bases between. CDR3 length equals 15 residues.